Presented here are 6 T cell receptor beta chains from one specimen sequenced in a study of cytomegalovirus exposure and HLA in healthy donors. This PCR relied on a set of 60 Vbeta primers and 13 Jbeta primers. Profiled with immunoSEQ multiplex PCR; TCRdb holds only in-frame clones, not every one. The sample gives over 130,000 clones, 82% of which show up once; approximately 2.4% is in the top ten. Input material: PBMCs. Receptors originate from a male donor in good health and CMV-seronegative.

The chain carries TRBV23-1 and TRBJ2-7, with TRBD1 matching 7 bases. TRBV23-1 is annotated as an ORF whose role is uncertain. CDR3 length: 15 amino acids. The V and J ends lost 0 bases and 2 bases, in that order; junction bases with no gene match: 4. The CDR3 spells CASSQSPGGAYEQYF. DNA for the CDR3: TGCGCCAGCAGTCAATCACCAGGGGGAGCCTACGAGCAGTACTTC.

This sequence joins TRBV27 and TRBJ2-3, with D unclear. V was pared by 8 bases and J by 0 bases, with 18 bases between. CDR1 is MNHEY and CDR2 is SMNVEV in the germline V gene (reference sequence). The CDR3 length is 16 residues. The CDR3 sequence: CASYKARCSSTDTQYF. CDR3 nucleotides: TGTGCCAGCTACAAAGCCAGGTGTTCTAGCACAGATACGCAGTATTTT.

The V and J genes are TRBV27 and TRBJ2-3; perhaps TRBD2 as D (6 bases). V was cut by 0 bases and J by 6 bases, with 10 bases left in between. The CDR3 spans 14 residues. Germline assignment: CDR1 MNHEY and CDR2 SMNVEV (reference sequence). The CDR3 DNA is TGTGCCAGCAGTTTATCAGGCGGGATGGATACGCAGTATTTT. It encodes CASSLSGGMDTQYF.

This clone was seen a few times. V is TRBV4-3 and J is TRBJ1-1, with unresolved D. V lost 7 bases and J lost 1, with 13 bases in between. The CDR3 contains 14 residues. CDR1 LGHNA and CDR2 YSLEER come from the germline V gene. CDR3 sequence (DNA): TGCGCCAGCACATCTCGTTGGCAGAACACTGAAGCTTTCTTT. Its protein is CASTSRWQNTEAFF.

V is TRBV7-9 and J is TRBJ2-5, with 8 bases matching TRBD1. Germline V gene lookup returns CDR1 SEHNR and CDR2 FQNEAQ (reference sequence). The CDR3 runs to 13 residues. V lost 2 bases, J lost 4 bases, and 0 bases stayed unmatched. The CDR3 loop is CASSLQGAETQYF. The CDR3 nucleotides are TGTGCCAGCAGCTTACAGGGGGCAGAGACCCAGTACTTC.

The J gene is TRBJ1-5, the V gene TRBV28; D uncertain. CDR3 length: 12 amino acids. Between the trimmed V and J ends, which lost 3 bases and 4 bases, there was a span of 4 bases. Germline V gives CDR1 MDHEN, CDR2 SYDVKM. The CDR3 protein is CASSFSNQPQHF. CDR3 sequence (DNA): TGTGCCAGCAGTTTTTCGAATCAGCCCCAGCATTTT. The full variable domain, completed using reference TRBV28 and TRBJ1-5, is DVKVTQSSRYLVKRTGEKVFLECVQDMDHENMFWYRQDPGLGLRLIYFSYDVKMKEKGDIPEGYSVSREKKERFSLILESASTNQTSMYLCASSFSNQPQHFGDGTRLSIL.